A selection of T cell receptor beta chains follows, all from one sample in a study of blood T cell repertoires in COVID-19. The assay was immunoSEQ multiplex PCR, and TCRdb's table has in-frame clones only and misses some. The table shows tens of thousands of clones, with around three quarters occurring only once. Source material: peripheral blood. The receptors were gathered from a human donor in a cohort sampled during active COVID-19. The CDR3 runs from the conserved cysteine through the conserved F or W. Each record gives: D gene, J gene, clone size, V gene, CDR3 DNA, CDR3 protein. D genes are given only for firm matches. The listing skips clone size in some rows; elsewhere it reads once, few, many or a size class.

d_gene: TRBD2; j_gene: TRBJ2-1; abundance: -; v_gene: TRBV7-8; CDR3nt: TGTGCCAGCAGCTTAGTACGGGAGGGCCATGAGCAGTTCTTC; CDR3aa: CASSLVREGHEQFF
d_gene: -; j_gene: TRBJ2-7; abundance: -; v_gene: TRBV6-6; CDR3nt: TGTGCCAGCAGTTACTCGGTGGCTGGGGCTCAGTACGAGCAGTACTTC; CDR3aa: CASSYSVAGAQYEQYF
d_gene: -; j_gene: TRBJ1-3; abundance: -; v_gene: TRBV7-9; CDR3nt: TGTGCCAGCAGTGACAGCTCCGGAAACACCATATATTTT; CDR3aa: CASSDSSGNTIYF
d_gene: -; j_gene: TRBJ2-7; abundance: -; v_gene: TRBV5-8; CDR3nt: TGTGCCAGCAGCGGGGTAGACAGAGGGGGTTACGAGCAGTACTTC; CDR3aa: CASSGVDRGGYEQYF
d_gene: TRBD1; j_gene: TRBJ1-2; abundance: -; v_gene: TRBV28; CDR3nt: TGTGCCAGCAGTAGGCAGCCTCCGGGACAGGGGGCGGGTGGCTACACCTTC; CDR3aa: CASSRQPPGQGAGGYTF
d_gene: TRBD1; j_gene: TRBJ1-1; abundance: once; v_gene: TRBV6-5; CDR3nt: TGTGCCAGCAGTTACTCTATTACAGGGGGAACTGAAGCTTTCTTT; CDR3aa: CASSYSITGGTEAFF
d_gene: -; j_gene: TRBJ2-1; abundance: -; v_gene: TRBV6-5; CDR3nt: TGTGCCAGCACAGAGGGCAATGAGCAGTTCTTC; CDR3aa: CASTEGNEQFF
d_gene: -; j_gene: TRBJ2-2; abundance: -; v_gene: TRBV12-3/TRBV12-4; CDR3nt: TGTGCCAGCAGTGGCTTCCAGGGGGAGCTGTTTTTT; CDR3aa: CASSGFQGELFF
d_gene: -; j_gene: TRBJ1-5; abundance: once; v_gene: TRBV6-2/TRBV6-3; CDR3nt: TGTGCCAGCAGTTACGCGGGGGAGGGACATCAGCCCCAGCATTTT; CDR3aa: CASSYAGEGHQPQHF
d_gene: -; j_gene: TRBJ1-6; abundance: -; v_gene: TRBV21-1; CDR3nt: TGTGCCAGCAGCTCCCGACAGGGGGGTAATTCACCCCTCCACTTT; CDR3aa: CASSSRQGGNSPLHF
d_gene: -; j_gene: TRBJ2-1; abundance: -; v_gene: TRBV27; CDR3nt: TGTGCCAGCAGTCCAGACTACAATGAGCAGTTCTTC; CDR3aa: CASSPDYNEQFF
d_gene: -; j_gene: TRBJ2-2; abundance: -; v_gene: TRBV6-6; CDR3nt: TGTGCCAGCAGCTTCGAGCTGAACACCGGGGAGCTGTTTTTT; CDR3aa: CASSFELNTGELFF
d_gene: -; j_gene: TRBJ2-3; abundance: -; v_gene: TRBV7-9; CDR3nt: TGTGCCAGCAGCTTAGCAGACAGTTCAGATACGCAGTATTTT; CDR3aa: CASSLADSSDTQYF
d_gene: -; j_gene: TRBJ1-1; abundance: -; v_gene: TRBV12-3/TRBV12-4; CDR3nt: TGTGCCAGCAGTCCGGACAGAGCACTTGAAGCTTTCTTT; CDR3aa: CASSPDRALEAFF
d_gene: -; j_gene: TRBJ1-4; abundance: -; v_gene: TRBV6-5; CDR3nt: TGTGCCAGCAGAATACAGGGAGGGGAAAAACTGTTTTTT; CDR3aa: CASRIQGGEKLFF
d_gene: -; j_gene: TRBJ1-3; abundance: -; v_gene: TRBV18; CDR3nt: TGTGCCAGCTCACTTGCTATTGGTCTGGCTGGAAACACCATATATTTT; CDR3aa: CASSLAIGLAGNTIYF
d_gene: TRBD1; j_gene: TRBJ2-1; abundance: -; v_gene: TRBV11-2; CDR3nt: TGTGCCAGCAGCTTGGGACAGGGACCCTACAATGAGCAGTTCTTC; CDR3aa: CASSLGQGPYNEQFF
d_gene: TRBD1; j_gene: TRBJ1-5; abundance: -; v_gene: TRBV19; CDR3nt: TGTGCCAGTTCTGAGTCGCGACAGGGTGGCAATCAGCCCCAGCATTTT; CDR3aa: CASSESRQGGNQPQHF
d_gene: -; j_gene: TRBJ2-4; abundance: -; v_gene: TRBV7-8; CDR3nt: TGTGCCAGCAGCTTAACGAGAACCAAAAACATTCAGTACTTC; CDR3aa: CASSLTRTKNIQYF
d_gene: TRBD1; j_gene: TRBJ1-4; abundance: few; v_gene: TRBV5-1; CDR3nt: TGCGCCAGCAGCTTGTATAGTGGGACAGGGGGAGAAAAACTGTTTTTT; CDR3aa: CASSLYSGTGGEKLFF
d_gene: -; j_gene: TRBJ1-1; abundance: -; v_gene: TRBV5-4; CDR3nt: TGTGCCAGCAGCTCCTCGTTGAACACTGAAGCTTTCTTT; CDR3aa: CASSSSLNTEAFF
d_gene: -; j_gene: TRBJ2-1; abundance: -; v_gene: TRBV27; CDR3nt: TGTGCCAGCAGTTTCGAAGAGGCTTCCTACAATGAGCAGTTCTTC; CDR3aa: CASSFEEASYNEQFF
d_gene: -; j_gene: TRBJ2-3; abundance: -; v_gene: TRBV5-1; CDR3nt: TGCGCCAGCAGCTTCGTCGGGAGAAGAACAGATACGCAGTATTTT; CDR3aa: CASSFVGRRTDTQYF
d_gene: TRBD2; j_gene: TRBJ2-7; abundance: -; v_gene: TRBV9; CDR3nt: TGTGCCAGCAGCCGCGGGACTAGCGTATACGAGCAGTACTTC; CDR3aa: CASSRGTSVYEQYF
d_gene: -; j_gene: TRBJ1-2; abundance: -; v_gene: TRBV6-1; CDR3nt: TGTGCCAGCAGTGACACGACACAGAGATATGGCTACACCTTC; CDR3aa: CASSDTTQRYGYTF
d_gene: -; j_gene: TRBJ1-1; abundance: -; v_gene: TRBV30; CDR3nt: TGTGCCTGGACAGGGACTTACACTGAAGCTTTCTTT; CDR3aa: CAWTGTYTEAFF
d_gene: -; j_gene: TRBJ2-3; abundance: -; v_gene: TRBV6-2/TRBV6-3; CDR3nt: TGTGCCAGCAGTTACTCAGGAGTGCAAGATACGCAGTATTTT; CDR3aa: CASSYSGVQDTQYF
d_gene: TRBD2; j_gene: TRBJ2-7; abundance: -; v_gene: TRBV19; CDR3nt: TGTGCCAGTAGTGATAGCGGGAGGGCCTACGAGCAGTACTTC; CDR3aa: CASSDSGRAYEQYF
d_gene: -; j_gene: TRBJ2-1; abundance: -; v_gene: TRBV29-1; CDR3nt: TGCAGCGTCGAAAATCCGGGACTGAGGGACTCCTACAATGAGCAGTTCTTC; CDR3aa: CSVENPGLRDSYNEQFF
d_gene: TRBD2; j_gene: TRBJ2-1; abundance: -; v_gene: TRBV19; CDR3nt: TGTGCCAGTAGTGGCGGGCTAGCGGGAAAGAATGAGCAGTTCTTC; CDR3aa: CASSGGLAGKNEQFF
d_gene: -; j_gene: TRBJ2-7; abundance: once; v_gene: TRBV4-2; CDR3nt: TGTGCCAGCAGCCCGAGAGACAGGATCCCCGGCGAGCAGTACTTC; CDR3aa: CASSPRDRIPGEQYF
d_gene: -; j_gene: TRBJ2-2; abundance: -; v_gene: TRBV14; CDR3nt: TGTGCCAGCAGCCAGGAGGACTATTCGAACACCGGGGAGCTGTTTTTT; CDR3aa: CASSQEDYSNTGELFF
d_gene: -; j_gene: TRBJ1-2; abundance: few; v_gene: TRBV7-2; CDR3nt: TGTGCCAGCAGCTTAGAATCACAGGGTAGAGACTATGGCTACACCTTC; CDR3aa: CASSLESQGRDYGYTF
d_gene: TRBD1; j_gene: TRBJ2-1; abundance: -; v_gene: TRBV5-6; CDR3nt: TGTGCCAGCAGCCCAAGGACAGGGATATCAGTTAGTGAGCAGTTCTTC; CDR3aa: CASSPRTGISVSEQFF
d_gene: TRBD1; j_gene: TRBJ2-1; abundance: -; v_gene: TRBV28; CDR3nt: TGTGCCAGCAGTTTGGCAGGGGGCAATGAGCAGTTCTTC; CDR3aa: CASSLAGGNEQFF
d_gene: TRBD1; j_gene: TRBJ1-1; abundance: -; v_gene: TRBV7-9; CDR3nt: TGTGCCAGCAGCTACGACAGGGACTCGAACACTGAAGCTTTCTTT; CDR3aa: CASSYDRDSNTEAFF
d_gene: TRBD1; j_gene: TRBJ1-2; abundance: -; v_gene: TRBV6-5; CDR3nt: TGTGCCAGCAGAAACGGACAGGGTGCTAACTATGGCTACACCTTC; CDR3aa: CASRNGQGANYGYTF
d_gene: -; j_gene: TRBJ2-3; abundance: -; v_gene: TRBV12-3/TRBV12-4; CDR3nt: TGTGCCAGCAGTTTGGGGCGCGATGGAACGCAGTATTTT; CDR3aa: CASSLGRDGTQYF
d_gene: -; j_gene: TRBJ1-4; abundance: -; v_gene: TRBV5-6; CDR3nt: TGTGCCAGCAGCGACAGCGGGTTCGGGGAAAAACTGTTTTTT; CDR3aa: CASSDSGFGEKLFF
d_gene: -; j_gene: TRBJ2-7; abundance: few; v_gene: TRBV10-1; CDR3nt: TGCGCCAGCAGTGATCGAGACAGATGCTACGAGCAGTACTTC; CDR3aa: CASSDRDRCYEQYF
d_gene: -; j_gene: TRBJ2-7; abundance: -; v_gene: TRBV3-1/TRBV3-2; CDR3nt: TGTGCCAGCAGCCAAGGAAATACAGATAAGCAGTACTTC; CDR3aa: CASSQGNTDKQYF
d_gene: -; j_gene: TRBJ1-2; abundance: few; v_gene: TRBV4-2; CDR3nt: TGTGCCAGCAGCCAAGAAGCGGGGACCTACTATGGCTACACCTTC; CDR3aa: CASSQEAGTYYGYTF
d_gene: TRBD1; j_gene: TRBJ2-1; abundance: few; v_gene: TRBV7-8; CDR3nt: TGTGCCAGCAGCTTAGTCTGGACAGGGGTCACAGAGCAGTTCTTC; CDR3aa: CASSLVWTGVTEQFF
d_gene: -; j_gene: TRBJ1-4; abundance: -; v_gene: TRBV5-5; CDR3nt: TGTGCCAGCAGTCTTCAGGCCTTGGCGACTAATGAAAAACTGTTTTTT; CDR3aa: CASSLQALATNEKLFF
d_gene: TRBD1; j_gene: TRBJ1-5; abundance: -; v_gene: TRBV19; CDR3nt: TGTGCCAGTAGCACCCAAGACAGGGGGAATCAGCCCCAGCATTTT; CDR3aa: CASSTQDRGNQPQHF
d_gene: TRBD1; j_gene: TRBJ1-1; abundance: few; v_gene: TRBV9; CDR3nt: TGTGCCAGCAGCGTAGCTACAGGGGTTAGTGAAGCTTTCTTT; CDR3aa: CASSVATGVSEAFF
d_gene: -; j_gene: TRBJ2-3; abundance: -; v_gene: TRBV5-4; CDR3nt: TGTGCCAGCAGCTTACCGAGGGCAGATACGCAGTATTTT; CDR3aa: CASSLPRADTQYF
d_gene: -; j_gene: TRBJ2-7; abundance: -; v_gene: TRBV7-6; CDR3nt: TGTGCCAGCAGCCTATCACCGGGACACCCTTACGGCGAGCAGTACTTC; CDR3aa: CASSLSPGHPYGEQYF